The subject of this entry is one T cell receptor beta chain. The record originates from a study of CD8 T cells in Susac syndrome. As for the study in general: Patients with Susac syndrome were therapy-naive, taking corticosteroids, with some also receiving intravenous immunoglobulin, or taking intravenous immunoglobulin alone at the time their blood was drawn.

An amount of RNA that ranged from 0.5 to 1 ug was reverse transcribed with random hexamers. Amplification of TCR beta CDR3 used immunoSEQ multiplex PCR across 54 Vbeta and 13 Jbeta. Via MiXCR, TCRdb re-called the immunoSEQ multiplex PCR reads, giving one row per CDR3 protein. The data contain about 130,000 distinct CDR3 sequences, over 85% of them seen just once; the ten biggest clones take up approximately 0.22%. The CDR3 spans 18 residues. Germline V gene sequence: CDR1 MNHEY, CDR2 SVGEGT. With V trimmed by 0 bases and J by 4 bases, 14 bases remained unmatched. The rearrangement joins TRBV6-2 or TRBV6-3 to TRBJ1-2, with TRBD1 identical over 7 bases. This clonotype was obtained from a human donor with Susac syndrome. The material sequenced was CD8+ T cells from PBMCs. The CDR3 sequence: CASSYSRAGTETVYGYTF. The CDR3 DNA sequence: TGTGCCAGCAGTTACTCGAGGGCCGGGACAGAAACAGTCTATGGCTACACCTTC.